The TCR beta chain under discussion was sequenced for a study of blood T cell repertoires in COVID-19. Study-level background: PBMCs, B-cell-depleted T cells, or T cells were the source of the cDNA or gDNA that made up the material.

The CDR3 covers 13 residues. V lost 5 bases and J 10 bases, leaving 15 bases between the germline ends. The germline CDR1 and CDR2 sequences are SGHTA and FQGTGA. Those who participated ranged in age from roughly 18 to 89 years and resided in about two dozen US areas. Participants' reported clinical history set cohort assignment. Authors' data handling: Reference gene primers were amplified, and this amplification served to estimate nucleated cell counts. Sequenced by immunoSEQ multiplex PCR; TCRdb stores in-frame clones only, minus some. That table furnishes V, J and clone size, whereas the DNA furnished D and trimming. The sample shows some 190,000 clones, roughly 89% of them seen only once.

Sequenced material: PBMCs or T cells enriched from blood (not recorded which). The clonotype originates from a woman aged 40 to 50 with acute COVID-19. V is TRBV7-3 and J is TRBJ2-1; a weak D match, TRBD2 (6 bases). The CDR3 nucleotides are TGTGCCAGCAGCCCCAAGGGACTTCAGGAGCAGTTCTTC. Protein: CASSPKGLQEQFF.